These 25 T cell receptor beta chains originate from one sample sequenced in a study of identifying expanded T cells in peripheral blood. Generated by immunoSEQ multiplex PCR, the TCRdb table keeps only in-frame clones and is missing some. The sample consists of fewer than 110,000 clones, around 90% of them appearing once. Sequencing was performed on blood. The receptors stem from a person aged 18 to 75 in good health.

The chain couples TRBV7-6 to TRBJ2-7; 7 nucleotides align to TRBD1. Germline CDR1 reads SGHVS; CDR2 reads FNYEAQ. J gave up 4 bases and V 5 bases, and 2 bases lay outside the gene matches. The CDR3 loop spans 12 amino acids. For the CDR3, the DNA is TGTGCCAGCAGCCCCAGGGGGTACGAGCAGTACTTC. It specifies CASSPRGYEQYF.

The chain links TRBV5-4 to TRBJ1-2; D is unclear. V lost 0 bases to trimming and J lost 6 bases, with 6 bases between them. The CDR3 spans 12 residues. Germline V gives CDR1 SGHNT, CDR2 YYREEE (reference sequence). CDR3: CASSLDSHGYTF. The CDR3 nucleotides read TGTGCCAGCAGCTTGGACAGCCATGGCTACACCTTC.

The rearrangement joins TRBV27 to TRBJ2-1; 13 positions match TRBD2. The J segment lost 8 bases and the V segment lost 3 bases, leaving 13 bases of the junction unmatched. The CDR3 runs 18 residues. Germline-derived CDR1 and CDR2 are MNHEY and SMNVEV (reference sequence). The DNA of the CDR3 is TGTGCCAGCAGTTTCCTGACTAGCGGGGGGCCCGCGGGTGATGAGCAGTTCTTC. Encoded protein: CASSFLTSGGPAGDEQFF.

The J gene is TRBJ2-1, the V gene TRBV6-5; D is unclear. V shed 4 bases and J shed 2 bases, with 12 bases lying between them. This CDR3 has 15 amino acids. The germline CDR1 and CDR2 sequences are MNHEY and SVGAGI. In DNA, the CDR3 is TGTGCCAGCAGTTTAAACCCCCGGGCCTACAATGAGCAGTTCTTC. This gives the protein CASSLNPRAYNEQFF.

The chain links TRBV6-5 to TRBJ2-7, with D unclear. Trimming stripped 2 bases from V and 5 bases from J, with 10 bases between. Germline CDR1 MNHEY, CDR2 SVGAGI. The CDR3 totals 13 residues. The CDR3 reads CASSYALGDEQYF. The CDR3 DNA reads as TGTGCCAGCAGTTACGCCCTAGGTGACGAGCAGTACTTC.

In its sample, this clone was seen once. This CDR3 reads CASSQDRGQGTDTQYF. The DNA of the CDR3 is TGCGCCAGCAGCCAAGATCGGGGACAGGGCACAGATACGCAGTATTTT. The chain joins TRBV4-3 to TRBJ2-3, with 8 nucleotides matching TRBD1. Germline trimming cut 0 bases from V and 1 base from J; bases unmatched to any gene: 3. CDR1 LGHNA and CDR2 YSLEER come from the germline V gene. There are 16 residues in the CDR3.

In the case of this clone: Relative to the germline gene, one junction end is altered; a read error may explain this. This chain links TRBV7-2 with TRBJ2-2; 7 nucleotides align to TRBD1. The CDR3 extends over 15 amino acids. Germline values: CDR1 SGHTA, CDR2 FQGNSA. The CDR3 loop reads CASSRGSRGSGELFF. CDR3 DNA sequence: TGCGCCAGCAGCCGAGGCTCCAGGGGGTCCGGGGAGCTGTTTTTT.

This clone appeared once. The chain is built from TRBV6-5 and TRBJ2-7, with TRBD2 matching 7 bases. This CDR3 contains 12 residues. J was trimmed by 5 bases and V by 5 bases; bases with no gene match: 3. Germline CDR1 reads MNHEY; CDR2 reads SVGAGI. This chain's CDR3 is CASSRGRDEQYF. The CDR3 region has the DNA TGTGCCAGCAGTCGGGGGAGGGACGAGCAGTACTTC.

CDR3 bases: TGTGCCAGCAGCTTAGTTTCAACATATCAAAGGAATAATTCACCCCTCCACTTT. The encoded protein is CASSLVSTYQRNNSPLHF. This chain connects TRBV7-2 to TRBJ1-6; D gene uncertain. The germline V gene encodes CDR1 SGHTA and CDR2 FQGNSA. The V end was cut by 1 base, the J end by 5 bases, with 18 bases between. This CDR3 contains 18 residues.

The chain carries TRBV19 and TRBJ2-7, with 7 bases lining up with TRBD1. With V trimmed by 7 bases and J by 3 bases, 12 bases remained unmatched. This CDR3 region has 15 residues. Germline V CDR1 and CDR2: LNHDA, SQIVND (reference sequence). CDR3 nucleotide sequence: TGTGCCAGTACTCCGAAGGGGGCAGGCCACTACGAGCAGTACTTC. Translation gives CASTPKGAGHYEQYF.

The chain uses TRBV19 and TRBJ1-3, with no clear D. Germline loops: CDR1 LNHDA, CDR2 SQIVND (reference sequence). Trimming removed 5 bases at V and 0 bases at J, with 8 bases between. The CDR3 is made up of 14 amino acids. CDR3 loop: CASSWQSSGNTIYF. CDR3 nucleotides: TGTGCCAGTAGTTGGCAGAGCTCTGGAAACACCATATATTTT. The entire variable domain, with the rest obtained from reference TRBV19 and TRBJ1-3, is as follows: DGGITQSPKYLFRKEGQNVTLSCEQNLNHDAMYWYRQDPGQGLRLIYYSQIVNDFQKGDIAEGYSVSREKKESFPLTVTSAQKNPTAFYLCASSWQSSGNTIYFGEGSWLTVV.

The rearrangement links TRBV6-5 to TRBJ2-5; a weak D match, TRBD2 (7 bases). Germline CDR1 is MNHEY and CDR2 is SVGAGI. This CDR3 is 13 amino acids long. Between the trimmed V and J ends, which lost 6 bases and 7 bases, there was a span of 15 bases. This chain's CDR3 is CASRSQRGGTQYF. In DNA form, the CDR3 reads TGTGCCAGCAGAAGCCAGAGGGGGGGGACCCAGTACTTC.

The rearrangement joins TRBV7-2 to TRBJ2-5, with TRBD2 identical over 10 bases. Trimming removed 5 bases from V and 5 bases from J; junction bases left unmatched: 17. Germline V gene sequence: CDR1 SGHTA, CDR2 FQGNSA. The CDR3 consists of 18 residues. In nucleotides, the CDR3 is TGTGCCAGCAGCCAGAGGCCTAGCGGGGGTTCCCTGAGGGAGACCCAGTACTTC. This encodes CASSQRPSGGSLRETQYF.

The gene calls are TRBV4-2 and TRBJ2-5; D remains unclear. The germline V and J ends were trimmed by 0 bases and 0 bases, with 5 bases remaining between them. Germline-derived CDR1 and CDR2 are LGHNA and YNFKEQ. The CDR3 runs to 14 residues. The CDR3 protein is CASSQEGYQETQYF. The CDR3 DNA reads as TGTGCCAGCAGCCAAGAGGGGTACCAAGAGACCCAGTACTTC.

This sequence joins TRBV2 and TRBJ1-2; D call uncertain. This CDR3 is built from 14 residues. V lost 2 bases and J lost 6, with 13 bases in between. Germline-derived CDR1 and CDR2 are SNHLY and FYNNEI. The CDR3 sequence is CASSETVRPDGYTF. Here the CDR3 DNA reads TGTGCCAGCAGTGAAACAGTTAGGCCGGATGGCTACACCTTC.

The chain joins TRBV15 to TRBJ2-1; tentative D call: TRBD1 (7 bases). Trimming removed 0 bases at V and 7 bases at J, with 13 bases between. This CDR3 region has 15 residues. CDR1 and CDR2 from the germline V gene are LNHNV and YYDKDF (reference sequence). This CDR3 reads CATSRDPAGGNEQFF. CDR3 DNA sequence: TGTGCCACCAGCAGAGATCCGGCAGGGGGGAATGAGCAGTTCTTC.

The chain employs TRBV7-9 and TRBJ2-1; 10 nucleotides align to TRBD2. The germline CDR1 and CDR2 sequences are SEHNR and FQNEAQ (reference sequence). The length of the CDR3 is 15 residues. The V segment lost 5 bases and the J segment 12 bases; nucleotides outside the gene matches: 13. In DNA, the CDR3 is TGTGCCAGCAGCCTGAGCGGGGGGGCCCATTTCGGGCAGTTCTTC. Its translation: CASSLSGGAHFGQFF.

The chain is built from TRBV9 and TRBJ2-3; 9 nucleotides match TRBD2. Unmatched junction bases numbered 1, after V lost 0 bases and J lost 2 bases. Germline V gene sequence: CDR1 SGDLS, CDR2 YYNGEE. The CDR3 loop spans 15 amino acids. The CDR3 sequence: CASSVGLAATDTQYF. CDR3 DNA: TGTGCCAGCAGCGTAGGACTAGCGGCCACAGATACGCAGTATTTT.

V and J are TRBV9 and TRBJ2-5; D is unresolved. Deletions cut 5 bases from V and 1 base from J, with 9 bases between. The germline gives CDR1 SGDLS, CDR2 YYNGEE. The CDR3 has 13 residues. The CDR3 coding sequence is TGTGCCAGCAGTTTCGGCGGCCAAGAGACCCAGTACTTC. Translation gives CASSFGGQETQYF.

The sample holds a few counts of this clone. V usage is TRBV10-3 and J usage is TRBJ1-1; D remains unclear. The V end lost 4 bases, the J end lost 7 bases, and 7 bases lay between the germline ends. The CDR3 is 11 amino acids. In germline, CDR1 is ENHRY, CDR2 SYGVKD. The CDR3 is CAISGAGEAFF. CDR3 DNA sequence: TGTGCCATCAGTGGGGCAGGTGAAGCTTTCTTT.

The CDR3 region has the DNA TGTGCCAGCAGCTTACGGCCATTCCCAGATACGCAGTATTTT. It yields the protein CASSLRPFPDTQYF. The rearrangement links TRBV7-6 to TRBJ2-3; no reliable D call. Deletions cut 2 bases from V and 4 bases from J, with 10 bases between. The CDR3 spans 14 residues. Germline CDR1 and CDR2: SGHVS and FNYEAQ.

The gene calls are TRBV4-3 and TRBJ1-6, with 11 bases identical to TRBD1. The CDR3 sequence is 17 residues long. Germline trimming cut 4 bases from V and 7 bases from J; bases unmatched to any gene: 9. Germline CDR1 and CDR2: LGHNA and YSLEER. The CDR3 sequence: CASSLGQGATGNSPLHF. The DNA of the CDR3 is TGCGCCAGCAGCCTTGGACAGGGGGCCACGGGGAATTCACCCCTCCACTTT.

This clone showed up just a few times. The gene calls are TRBV4-2 and TRBJ1-5; no definite D call. V lost 6 bases and J lost 0, with 12 bases in between. Per germline, CDR1 LGHNA and CDR2 YNFKEQ. The CDR3 runs 15 residues. The CDR3 spells CASRYAIDSNQPQHF. The CDR3 nucleotides read TGTGCCAGCAGATATGCGATAGATAGCAATCAGCCCCAGCATTTT.

This sequence joins TRBV4-1 and TRBJ1-1, with 11 nucleotides matching TRBD1. The junction had 8 bases not matched to a gene; V was cut back by 4 bases and J by 1 base. The CDR3 runs 17 residues. Germline V gene lookup returns CDR1 MGHRA and CDR2 YSYEKL. The CDR3 region is CASSLVDRGRKNTEAFF. For the CDR3, the DNA is TGCGCCAGCAGCCTTGTGGACAGGGGGCGAAAGAACACTGAAGCTTTCTTT.

This clone was observed a single time. The gene calls are TRBV5-4 and TRBJ1-2; D unresolved. CDR1 and CDR2 from the germline V gene are SGHNT and YYREEE (reference sequence). The CDR3 is 14 residues long. The CDR3 DNA is TGTGCGATGAGCTTGGGTCCCACTGACTATGGCTACACCTTC. Translating it yields CAMSLGPTDYGYTF. Variable domain in full (rest from reference TRBV5-4 and TRBJ1-2): ETGVTQSPTHLIKTRGQQVTLRCSSQSGHNTVSWYQQALGQGPQFIFQYYREEENGRGNFPPRFSGLQFPNYSSELNVNALELDDSALYLCAMSLGPTDYGYTFGSGTRLTVV.